The 5 T cell receptor beta chains below come from one sample, sequenced in a study of tumor-infiltrating lymphocytes in primary liver carcinoma. Germline DNA was extracted alongside blood RNA, which was obtained from unsorted whole blood. With a constant-region primer, TCR beta cDNA was made from roughly 500 ng of total RNA. The TCR beta library was amplified through three nested multiplex PCR rounds in a modified ARM-PCR procedure. For approximately 11 cycles apiece, the opening two PCR rounds ran with TRBV1-TRBV30 forward primers and a C-beta reverse primer. MiXCR, run by TCRdb on the multiplex PCR reads, gives a single entry per CDR3 protein. Altogether almost 200,000 distinct CDR3 sequences are present, almost 65% being singletons, with the ten largest covering 6% to 8.5%. The sequenced sample consisted of peripheral blood. These receptor sequences come from a woman in her sixties or seventies with primary liver carcinoma and hepatitis B virus infection.

This clonotype has ten or more counts. The V call is TRBV6-5, the J call TRBJ2-3, with D perhaps matching TRBD2 (6 bases). There are 15 residues in the CDR3. From germline, CDR1 is MNHEY and CDR2 SVGAGI. V lost 5 bases and J lost 8, with 20 bases in between. The CDR3 DNA is TGTGCCAGCAGTGGGGGGACTCCCAGTGTCGGTACGCAGTATTTT. Its protein product is CASSGGTPSVGTQYF.

This clonotype was detected many times. This sequence joins TRBV29-1 and TRBJ2-5, with TRBD2 identical over 10 bases. This CDR3 has 13 residues. CDR1 SQVTM and CDR2 ANQGSEA come from the germline V gene. The V and J ends lost 6 bases and 5 bases, in that order; junction bases with no gene match: 6. The CDR3 loop is CSVAGGPLETQYF. Written as DNA, the CDR3 is TGCAGCGTAGCGGGAGGGCCATTGGAGACCCAGTACTTC.

Comments on this clonotype: This is likely a read error, given that the CDR3 carries no conserved phenylalanine or tryptophan at its end. The chain employs TRBV11-2 and TRBJ2-5; D gene uncertain. This CDR3 comprises 13 residues. Germline V gene sequence: CDR1 SGHAT, CDR2 FQNNGV. The DNA for the CDR3 is TGTGCCAGTAGCTTAGCCAGAAAAGAGACCCAGTACCTC. It is translated as CASSLARKETQYL.

Concerning this clonotype: A much larger clone differs from this one at a single base, so this may be a read error. The chain couples TRBV12-5 to TRBJ2-1; TRBD2 agrees at 7 bases. Germline loops: CDR1 LGHNT, CDR2 FRNRAP. V shed 0 bases and J 8 bases; nucleotides not matched to a gene: 7. The CDR3 covers 15 residues. The CDR3 loop is CASGLVRGLVHEQFF. In nucleotides, the CDR3 is TGTGCTAGTGGTTTGGTACGCGGACTAGTGCATGAGCAGTTCTTC.

In its sample, this clonotype was seen once. A much larger clone sits a single nucleotide away, making a read error possible. CDR3 amino acids: CASSYSLGRTRTDTQYF. CDR3 in DNA: TGTGCCAGCAGTTACTCGCTCGGCCGGACGCGCACAGATACGCAGTATTTT. This sequence joins TRBV6-6 and TRBJ2-3; D remains unclear. Trimming removed 0 bases from V and 1 base from J, with 14 bases in between. The CDR3 totals 17 residues. Per the germline V gene, CDR1 is MNHNY and CDR2 is SVGAGI (reference sequence).